The 16 T cell receptor beta chains in this list originate from one sample, sequenced in a study of T cell responses to AZD1222 COVID-19 vaccine listed by TCRdb under 2021. Taken with the paper, the label for time point translates to: about 28 days (+/-7) after the second vaccine dose. The protocol used for the library was the immunoSEQ multiplex PCR assay. In TCRdb, the immuneACCESS table is reduced to in-frame sequences with V and J assigned. These tables do not hold every clone; where another copy was compared, an unresolved V gene accounts for under half, and the others remain unexplained. For this sample there are 150,000 to 200,000 clones; 90% to 95% appear just once. The top ten clonotypes cover roughly 4.6% of the sample. This specimen was peripheral blood, taken 28 days after the second AZD1222 dose. These receptors were obtained from an adult who received the AZD1222 COVID-19 vaccine.

The chain recombines TRBV18 with TRBJ2-3, with 12 bases matching TRBD2. V trimming: 3 bases; J trimming: 3 bases; junction bases outside the gene matches: 1. Germline V gene sequence: CDR1 KGHSH, CDR2 LQKENI. The length of the CDR3 is 15 residues. Here the CDR3 reads CASSPTSGSTDTQYF. Here the CDR3 DNA reads TGTGCCAGCTCACCGACTAGCGGGAGTACAGATACGCAGTATTTT.

The chain joins TRBV4-3 to TRBJ1-5; perhaps TRBD1 as D (5 bases). CDR1 is LGHNA, CDR2 YSLEER, per germline. The CDR3 extends over 15 amino acids. V dropped 1 base and J dropped 4 bases, with 11 bases sitting between them. The CDR3 here is CASSQGMWGNQPQHF. In DNA form, the CDR3 reads TGCGCCAGCAGCCAAGGGATGTGGGGGAATCAGCCCCAGCATTTT.

The rearrangement uses TRBV29-1 and TRBJ2-1, with TRBD1 matching 10 bases. V lost 7 bases and J lost 6; bases outside the gene matches: 6. Per germline, CDR1 SQVTM and CDR2 ANQGSEA. The CDR3 totals 13 residues. CDR3 in amino acids: CSDGTGEANEQFF. For the CDR3, the DNA is TGCAGCGACGGGACAGGGGAAGCCAATGAGCAGTTCTTC.

V gene TRBV27 combines with J gene TRBJ1-6; 9 positions match TRBD1. After removal of 6 bases from V and 8 bases from J, the junction contained 8 bases not matched to a gene. CDR3 length: 15 amino acids. Germline loops: CDR1 MNHEY, CDR2 SMNVEV (reference sequence). The CDR3 here is CASRISGTGYSPLHF. For the CDR3, the DNA is TGTGCCAGCAGAATCTCCGGGACAGGGTATTCACCCCTCCACTTT.

The chain links TRBV5-1 to TRBJ1-5; TRBD1 aligns across 9 bases. CDR1 SGHRS and CDR2 YFSETQ come from the germline V gene. The length of the CDR3 is 14 residues. V shed 2 bases and J 7 bases; nucleotides not matched to a gene: 4. This CDR3 reads CASSFTGGAQPQHF. The CDR3 DNA follows: TGCGCCAGCAGCTTTACAGGGGGCGCACAGCCCCAGCATTTT.

The rearrangement joins TRBV7-2 to TRBJ2-4; 7 bases are shared with TRBD2. Germline-derived CDR1 and CDR2 are SGHTA and FQGNSA. The CDR3 has 13 residues. V dropped 4 bases and J dropped 11; count of bases not matched to a gene: 8. The CDR3 DNA is TGTGCCAGCAGCTCCGGCCCGGGAGGTCTTCAGTACTTC. It codes for CASSSGPGGLQYF.

V is TRBV10-3 and J is TRBJ2-7, with D hard to call. CDR3 size: 14 residues. CDR1 and CDR2 (germline): ENHRY, SYGVKD. The V end was cut by 3 bases, the J end by 0 bases, with 9 bases between. CDR3 sequence: CAISDRGSSYEQYF. The CDR3 coding sequence is TGTGCCATCAGTGACAGAGGTAGCTCCTACGAGCAGTACTTC.

This chain links TRBV4-2 with TRBJ2-7; 13 bases align to TRBD2. The V and J ends lost 4 bases and 7 bases, in that order; junction bases with no gene match: 10. Looked up from germline, CDR1 is LGHNA and CDR2 is YNFKEQ. The CDR3 is 16 residues long. In nucleotides, the CDR3 is TGTGCCAGCAGCCCCGGACTAGCGGGAGACCCCATGGAGCAGTACTTC. Protein sequence: CASSPGLAGDPMEQYF.

The J gene is TRBJ2-4, the V gene TRBV10-1; 9 nucleotides match TRBD2. This CDR3 is 16 amino acids long. Looked up from germline, CDR1 is WNHNN and CDR2 is SYGVQD (reference sequence). Trimming cost V 2 bases and J 6 bases; bases outside gene matches: 8. The CDR3 reads CASSEGIAGERNIQYF. As DNA, the CDR3 is TGCGCCAGCAGTGAGGGGATAGCGGGAGAGAGAAACATTCAGTACTTC.

This clone was detected once. The V gene is TRBV11-2, the J gene TRBJ1-1; weak D call: TRBD1 (6 bases). Per germline, CDR1 SGHAT and CDR2 FQNNGV. V lost 8 bases and J 1 base, leaving 17 bases between the germline ends. The CDR3 extends over 15 amino acids. The CDR3 spells CASARAGTTNTEAFF. The CDR3 DNA follows: TGTGCCAGCGCCAGGGCCGGGACAACGAACACTGAAGCTTTCTTT.

In this sample, this clone turned up many times. J is TRBJ2-7 and V is TRBV3-1 (or the pseudogene TRBV3-2), with D possibly matching TRBD1 (6 bases). Trimming shortened V by 5 bases and J by 5 bases, and 16 bases separated the two germline ends. Per germline, CDR1 LGHDT and CDR2 YNNKEL (reference sequence). This CDR3 contains 14 residues. The CDR3 coding sequence is TGTGCCAGCAGCTCTGAGACAGGTCGGGACGAGCAGTACTTC. It specifies CASSSETGRDEQYF.

This clone was seen a single time. The chain recombines TRBV10-2 with TRBJ2-7; a weak D match, TRBD2 (5 bases). V was pared by 0 bases and J by 3 bases, with 15 bases between. The CDR3 totals 16 residues. Germline CDR1 and CDR2: WSHSY and SAAADI. The CDR3 reads CASSESTFLTNYEQYF. CDR3 DNA: TGCGCCAGCAGTGAGTCGACGTTTTTGACTAACTACGAGCAGTACTTC.

The chain links TRBV29-1 to TRBJ1-2; possibly TRBD1 for D (6 bases). The V and J ends lost 3 bases and 3 bases respectively, with 11 bases between them. There are 13 residues in the CDR3. Germline V gene data show CDR1 as SQVTM and CDR2 as ANQGSEA. As DNA, the CDR3 is TGCAGCGTTGAGGCAGGGGAGGACTATGGCTACACCTTC. It specifies CSVEAGEDYGYTF.

The genes are TRBV2 and TRBJ1-1; D is uncertain. The V gene lost 7 bases and the J gene lost 5 bases, with 14 bases spanning the gap. This CDR3 is 13 amino acids long. Looked up from germline, CDR1 is SNHLY and CDR2 is FYNNEI. This chain's CDR3 is CASNPARTTEAFF. CDR3 nucleotide sequence: TGTGCCAGCAATCCGGCGCGGACGACTGAAGCTTTCTTT.

This clone appeared once. The gene calls are TRBV29-1 and TRBJ1-1; 7 bases line up with TRBD1. The V and J ends lost 2 bases and 0 bases, in that order; junction bases with no gene match: 3. CDR1 is SQVTM, CDR2 ANQGSEA, per germline. The CDR3 totals 14 residues. CDR3 amino acids: CSVEIGQVNTEAFF. CDR3 nucleotides: TGCAGCGTTGAAATAGGACAGGTGAACACTGAAGCTTTCTTT.

The chain has TRBV3-1 (or the pseudogene TRBV3-2) and TRBJ2-7; possible D gene TRBD2, 6 bases. V lost 1 base, J lost 2 bases, and 12 bases lay in between. Per germline, CDR1 LGHDT and CDR2 YNNKEL (reference sequence). There are 15 residues in the CDR3. Here the CDR3 DNA reads TGTGCCAGCAGCCAAGGGGGGGTCGTTACCTACGAGCAGTACTTC. It codes for CASSQGGVVTYEQYF.